The T cell receptor (beta chain) under discussion was sequenced for a study of blood T cell repertoires in COVID-19. Study information: Donors in the United States, Italy and Spain gave samples during acute or convalescent COVID-19. The analysed material was cDNA or gDNA that came from T cells, B-cell-depleted T cells, or PBMCs.

CDR1 SGHDT and CDR2 YYEEEE come from the germline V gene. The CDR3 is 16 residues long. After removal of 0 bases from V and 4 bases from J, the junction contained 5 bases not matched to a gene. In the original processing: Amplification of reference gene primers was used by the study to estimate nucleated cell counts. Only in-frame clones appear in the TCRdb table, and some are missing; sequencing was by immunoSEQ multiplex PCR. That table furnishes V, J and clone size, whereas the DNA furnished D and trimming. Of 410,000 or so clones detected, 86% appear once; the ten largest clones hold 1.4%. The sequenced sample consisted of peripheral blood. This chain uses TRBV5-6 with TRBJ1-2, with 11 bases fitting TRBD1. This sequence originates from a woman aged 30 to 39 with active or convalescent COVID-19. CDR3 sequence (DNA): TGTGCCAGCAGCTTGGGGCCGGGACAGGGGGTCTATGGCTACACCTTC. It is translated as CASSLGPGQGVYGYTF.